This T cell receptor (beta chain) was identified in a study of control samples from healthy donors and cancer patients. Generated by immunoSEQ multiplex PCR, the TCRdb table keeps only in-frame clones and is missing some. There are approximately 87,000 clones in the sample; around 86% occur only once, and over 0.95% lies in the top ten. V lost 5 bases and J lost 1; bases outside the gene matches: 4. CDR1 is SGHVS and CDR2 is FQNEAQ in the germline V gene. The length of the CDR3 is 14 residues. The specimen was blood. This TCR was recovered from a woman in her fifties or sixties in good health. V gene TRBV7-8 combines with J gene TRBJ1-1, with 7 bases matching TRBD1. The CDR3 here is CASSLGTANTEAFF. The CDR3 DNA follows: TGTGCCAGCAGCCTTGGGACAGCGAACACTGAAGCTTTCTTT. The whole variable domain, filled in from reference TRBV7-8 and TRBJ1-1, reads GAGVSQSPRYKVAKRGQDVALRCDPISGHVSLFWYQQALGQGPEFLTYFQNEAQLDKSGLPSDRFFAERPEGSVSTLKIQRTQQEDSAVYLCASSLGTANTEAFFGQGTRLTVV.